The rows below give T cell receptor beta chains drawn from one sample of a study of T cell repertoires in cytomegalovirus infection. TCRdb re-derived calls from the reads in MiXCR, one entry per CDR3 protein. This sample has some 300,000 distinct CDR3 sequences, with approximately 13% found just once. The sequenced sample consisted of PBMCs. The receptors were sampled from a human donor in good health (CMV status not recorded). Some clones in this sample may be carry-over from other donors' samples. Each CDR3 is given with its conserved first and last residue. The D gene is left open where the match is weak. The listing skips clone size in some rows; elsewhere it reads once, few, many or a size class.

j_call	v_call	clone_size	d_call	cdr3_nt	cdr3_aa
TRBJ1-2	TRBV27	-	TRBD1	TGTGCCAGCAGTCCGGATGACAGGGGGGCAGGTACCTTC	CASSPDDRGAGTF
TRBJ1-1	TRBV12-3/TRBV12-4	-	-	TGTGCCAGCAGTTTGATGGGTTCCACTGAAGCTTTCTTT	CASSLMGSTEAFF
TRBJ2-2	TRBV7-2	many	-	TGTGCCAGCACTAAAACCGGAGGGACCGGGGAGCTGTTTTTT	CASTKTGGTGELFF
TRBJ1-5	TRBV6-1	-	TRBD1	TGTGCCAGCAGGGGACAGATTTGGGCCTCCAGCAATCAGCCCCAGCATTTT	CASRGQIWASSNQPQHF
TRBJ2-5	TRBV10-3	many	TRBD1	TGTGCCATCAGCGCCGGGACAGGGGGAGAGACCCAGTACTTC	CAISAGTGGETQYF
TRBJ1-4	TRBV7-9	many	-	TGTGCCAGCAGCTTAACCGATGAAAAACTGTTTTTT	CASSLTDEKLFF
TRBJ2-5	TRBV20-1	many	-	TGCAGTGCAAACCGGCTGGGGACCCAAGAGACCCAGTACTTC	CSANRLGTQETQYF
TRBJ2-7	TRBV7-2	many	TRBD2	TGTGCCAGCAGCTATAGCGGGCCCCGTGGTTTCGAGCAGTACTTC	CASSYSGPRGFEQYF
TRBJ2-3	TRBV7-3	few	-	TGTGCCAGCAGCCTTCAGGTTGGGGGTTCAGATACGCAGTATTTT	CASSLQVGGSDTQYF
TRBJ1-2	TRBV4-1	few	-	TGCGCCAGCAGCCACAGCCGGGCCCTCGGTGGCTACACCTTC	CASSHSRALGGYTF
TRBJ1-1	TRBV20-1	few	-	TGCAGTGCTAGAGGCAGGGCTAACACTGAAGCTTTCTTT	CSARGRANTEAFF
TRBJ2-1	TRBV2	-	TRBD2	TGTGCCAGCAGGAGGGGACGACTAGCGGGAACGGGTGAGCAGTTCTTC	CASRRGRLAGTGEQFF
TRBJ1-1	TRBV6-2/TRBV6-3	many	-	TGTGCCAGCAGCTCGCCCGCCTCAGGGATCCCTGAAGCTTTCTTT	CASSSPASGIPEAFF
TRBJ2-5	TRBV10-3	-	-	TGTGCCATCTCAGGAGACAACAGGGATCAAGAGACCCAGTACTTC	CAISGDNRDQETQYF
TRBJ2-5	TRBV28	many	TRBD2	TGTGCCAGCAGCCTGGTTGCTAGCGGGACCCCCCAGTACTTC	CASSLVASGTPQYF
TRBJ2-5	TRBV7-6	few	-	TGTGCCAGCAGCCTTCTCGGAGGGGGGAGTGGGGAGACCCAGTACTTC	CASSLLGGGSGETQYF
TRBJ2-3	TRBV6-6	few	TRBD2	TGTGCCAGCAGGATCGGGGGGGGAGATACGCAGTATTTT	CASRIGGGDTQYF
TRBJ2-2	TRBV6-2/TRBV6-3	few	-	TGTGCCAGCAGTTATAGAACCGGGGAGCTGTTTTTT	CASSYRTGELFF
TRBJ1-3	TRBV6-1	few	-	TGTGCCAGCAGTGACGGGTCGCCTTTCCCCTCTGGAAACACCATATATTTT	CASSDGSPFPSGNTIYF
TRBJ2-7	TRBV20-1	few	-	TGCAGTGCTAGACCCGGGTCCTACGAGCAGTACTTC	CSARPGSYEQYF
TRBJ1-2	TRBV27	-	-	TGTGCCAGCAGTTTCAACCACAGGGTCGACTATGGCTACACCTTC	CASSFNHRVDYGYTF
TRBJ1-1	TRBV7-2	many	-	TGTGCCAGCAGCTTAGTATGGGGCCGGCGGCACACTGAAGCTTTCTTT	CASSLVWGRRHTEAFF
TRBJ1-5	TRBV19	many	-	TGTGCCAGTAGTATCATCAGGATAACGGGCAATCAGCCCCAGCATTTT	CASSIIRITGNQPQHF
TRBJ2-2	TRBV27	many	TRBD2	TGTGCCAGCAGTTTGAGATTTGAACTAGCGGGATCGTACGGCACCGGGGAGCTGTTTTTT	CASSLRFELAGSYGTGELFF
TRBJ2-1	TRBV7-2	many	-	TGTGCCAGCAGCTTAACTAGCTCCTACAATGAGCAGTTCTTC	CASSLTSSYNEQFF
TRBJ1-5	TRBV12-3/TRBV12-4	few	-	TGTGCCAGCAACTTGGCAGGACAAAATCAGCCCCAGCATTTT	CASNLAGQNQPQHF
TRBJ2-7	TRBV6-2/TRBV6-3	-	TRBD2	TGTGCCAACAGTCCCACCTGGCCAGCGGGGAGTTACGAGCAGTACTTC	CANSPTWPAGSYEQYF
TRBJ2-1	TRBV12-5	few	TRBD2	TGTGCTAGTGGTTTGGTAAGGGCGGGAGGCGTCAATGAGCAGTTCTTC	CASGLVRAGGVNEQFF
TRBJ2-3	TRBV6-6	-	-	TGTGCCAGCAGTGGGATCACAGATACGCAGTATTTT	CASSGITDTQYF
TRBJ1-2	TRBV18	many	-	TGTGCCAGCTCAAAGGACACAGCTAACTATGGCTACACCTTC	CASSKDTANYGYTF
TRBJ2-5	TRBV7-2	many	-	TGTGCCAGCAGCTTAGCTGGGACGGAAGAGACCCAGTACTTC	CASSLAGTEETQYF
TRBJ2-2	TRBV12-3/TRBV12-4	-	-	TGTGCCAGCAGTTTAGCGGGGGTAGAGGTGCTGTTTTTT	CASSLAGVEVLFF
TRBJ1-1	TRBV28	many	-	TGTGCCAGCAGTTTGTGGGACACTGAAGCTTTCTTT	CASSLWDTEAFF
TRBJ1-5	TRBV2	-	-	TGTGCCAGCAGGGTCGACGGAGAGGCCCAGCATTTT	CASRVDGEAQHF
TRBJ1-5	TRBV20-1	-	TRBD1	TGCAGTGCTAGAGCCGGGACAGGGGGTGGACCCCAGCATTTT	CSARAGTGGGPQHF
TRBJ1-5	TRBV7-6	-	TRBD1	TGTGCCAGCAGCTTAGTCCCAGGACAGGGGGCGACCCCCCAGCATTTT	CASSLVPGQGATPQHF
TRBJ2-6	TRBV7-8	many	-	TGTGCCAGCAGCTTGAGGGGGATAGGTAACTCTGGGGCCAACGTCCTGACTTTC	CASSLRGIGNSGANVLTF
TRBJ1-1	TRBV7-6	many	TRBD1	TGTGCCAGCAAGGCGGCAGGGGGAATGAACACTGAAGCTTTCTTT	CASKAAGGMNTEAFF
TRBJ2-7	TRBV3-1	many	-	TGTGCCAGCAGCCCCGGTCGGGTAAGCTCCTACGAGCAGTACTTC	CASSPGRVSSYEQYF